Listed here are 8 T cell receptor beta chains from one sample, sequenced in a study of T cell responses to AZD1222 COVID-19 vaccine. Produced via immunoSEQ multiplex PCR; TCRdb's table is partial and in-frame only. The sample shows tens of thousands of clones, around 87% of them seen only once. The sample was peripheral blood, taken 28 days after the second AZD1222 dose. Receptors were obtained from an adult who received the AZD1222 COVID-19 vaccine.

In DNA, the CDR3 is TGTGCCAGCAGCGTAGGATCGGCTAGCGGACAAGAGACCCAGTACTTC. Its protein product is CASSVGSASGQETQYF. The rearrangement uses TRBV9 and TRBJ2-5, with TRBD2 matching over 7 bases. The length of the CDR3 is 16 residues. Germline V gives CDR1 SGDLS, CDR2 YYNGEE. J gave up 2 bases and V 0 bases, and 7 bases lay outside the gene matches. Full variable domain (rest looked up from reference TRBV9 and TRBJ2-5): DSGVTQTPKHLITATGQRVTLRCSPRSGDLSVYWYQQSLDQGLQFLIQYYNGEERAKGNILERFSAQQFPDLHSELNLSSLELGDSALYFCASSVGSASGQETQYFGPGTRLLVL.

The chain uses TRBV14 and TRBJ2-3, with unresolved D. V lost 1 base, J lost 4 bases, and 3 bases lay in between. This CDR3 has 12 residues. The germline V gene has CDR1 SGHDN and CDR2 FVKESK. The CDR3 nucleotides are TGTGCCAGCAGCCAAGTGCCAGATACGCAGTATTTT. Encoded protein: CASSQVPDTQYF.

This chain joins TRBV3-1 (or the pseudogene TRBV3-2) and TRBJ1-6; D remains unclear. The CDR3 runs to 17 residues. CDR1 LGHDT and CDR2 YNNKEL come from the germline V gene (reference sequence). V gave up 5 bases and J gave up 0 bases, with 14 bases separating them. In DNA form, the CDR3 reads TGTGCCAGCAGCTTTGATAGTTGGAGCTCCTATAATTCACCCCTCCACTTT. This gives the protein CASSFDSWSSYNSPLHF.

The V gene is TRBV11-2, the J gene TRBJ2-1, with 12 nucleotides matching TRBD2. CDR3 length: 15 amino acids. Germline V gene sequence: CDR1 SGHAT, CDR2 FQNNGV. With V trimmed by 1 base and J by 9 bases, 4 bases remained unmatched. CDR3 residues: CASSLGLAGVSEQFF. The CDR3 nucleotides read TGTGCCAGCAGCTTAGGACTAGCGGGAGTAAGTGAGCAGTTCTTC.

V gene TRBV12-2 combines with J gene TRBJ2-1. TRBV12-2 is a pseudogene. This CDR3 is 16 amino acids long. In DNA, the CDR3 is TGTGCAAGTCGCTTAGTTTTGGGCGAGAGGCACAATGAGCAGTTCTTC. It is translated as CASRLVLGERHNEQFF.

This rearrangement joins TRBV7-3 to TRBJ2-7; D gene unclear. From germline, CDR1 is SGHTA and CDR2 FQGTGA. The germline V and J ends were trimmed by 2 bases and 1 base, with 6 bases remaining between them. The CDR3 totals 13 residues. CDR3 in amino acids: CASSLDGSYEQYF. DNA of the CDR3: TGTGCCAGCAGCTTAGACGGGTCCTACGAGCAGTACTTC.

This clone occurred a few times. The V gene is TRBV30, the J gene TRBJ1-3, with D maybe TRBD1 (6 bases). Germline V CDR1 and CDR2: GTSNPN, SVGIG (reference sequence). There are 13 residues in the CDR3. V gave up 3 bases and J gave up 1 base, with 7 bases separating them. The CDR3 DNA reads TGTGCCTGGAGACAGGGTTCTGGAAACACCATATATTTT. Its translation: CAWRQGSGNTIYF.

The chain is built from TRBV25-1 and TRBJ2-1, with 7 bases lining up with TRBD1. Trimming removed 4 bases from V and 8 bases from J; junction bases left unmatched: 14. The length of the CDR3 is 16 residues. Germline V CDR1 and CDR2: MGHDK, SYGVNS. This CDR3 reads CASSAFIGQAKDEQFF. In DNA, the CDR3 is TGTGCCAGCAGTGCCTTTATCGGACAGGCTAAAGATGAGCAGTTCTTC. Drawing the rest from reference TRBV25-1 and TRBJ2-1, the complete variable domain is EADIYQTPRYLVIGTGKKITLECSQTMGHDKMYWYQQDPGMELHLIHYSYGVNSTEKGDLSSESTVSRIRTEHFPLTLESARPSHTSQYLCASSAFIGQAKDEQFFGPGTRLTVL.